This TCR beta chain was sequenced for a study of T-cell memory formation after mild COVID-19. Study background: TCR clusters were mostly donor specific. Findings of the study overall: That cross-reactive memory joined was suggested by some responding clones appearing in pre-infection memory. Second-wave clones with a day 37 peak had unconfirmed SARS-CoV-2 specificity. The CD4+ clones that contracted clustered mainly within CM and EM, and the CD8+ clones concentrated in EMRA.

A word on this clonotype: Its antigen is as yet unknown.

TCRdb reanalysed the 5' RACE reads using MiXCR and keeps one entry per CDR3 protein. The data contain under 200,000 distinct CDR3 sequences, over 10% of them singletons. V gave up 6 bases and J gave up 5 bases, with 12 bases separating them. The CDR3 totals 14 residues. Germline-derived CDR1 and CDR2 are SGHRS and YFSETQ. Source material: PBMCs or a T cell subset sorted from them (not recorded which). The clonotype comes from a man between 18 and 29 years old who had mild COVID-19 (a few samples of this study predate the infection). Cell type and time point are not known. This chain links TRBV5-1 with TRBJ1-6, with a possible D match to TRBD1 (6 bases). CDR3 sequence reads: CASTLSGDNSPLHF. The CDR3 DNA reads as TGCGCCAGCACCTTATCAGGGGATAATTCACCCCTCCACTTT.